This TCR beta chain originates from a study of cytomegalovirus exposure and HLA in healthy donors. About this clone: The antigen is undetermined.

PCR amplification relied on 60 Vbeta primers (plus 13 Jbeta primers). TCRdb's copy holds only in-frame clones and misses some; the assay was immunoSEQ multiplex PCR. The data contain about 130,000 clones, around four fifths of them singletons. Study-wide findings and caveats: CMV antigen specificity was confirmed in vitro for a few CMV-associated chains. A later analysis, which compared TCR beta chains of equal frequency, found the HLA-associated ones more clonally expanded.

The germline gives CDR1 MNHEY, CDR2 SMNVEV (reference sequence). Between the trimmed V and J ends, which lost 0 bases and 9 bases, there was a span of 12 bases. The CDR3 has 14 residues. The genes are TRBV27 and TRBJ2-1; D may be TRBD2 (6 bases). The source material was PBMCs. The TCR was taken from a boy younger than 18 in good health and CMV-seronegative. The CDR3 region is CASSLSEASAEQFF. CDR3 nucleotide sequence: TGTGCCAGCAGTTTATCTGAAGCTAGCGCTGAGCAGTTCTTC.